This T cell receptor beta chain was sequenced during a study of blood T cells in healthy people across ages. A second PCR of about 7 to 12 cycles used a sample-barcoded 5' primer and a J-beta primer mix. TCRdb re-derived calls from the 5' RACE reads in MiXCR, one entry per CDR3 protein. The sample gives hundreds of thousands of distinct CDR3 sequences, less than 35% of which show up once; about 15% is in the top ten. Ten or more counts support this clonotype. Its antigen is not identified. Germline lookup yields CDR1 MNHNS and CDR2 SASEGT. Deletions cut 3 bases from V and 5 bases from J, with 10 bases between. CDR3 size: 13 residues. Study-wide results and limits: There was no known CMV status for donors, so expanded clonotype changes were possibly confounded.

The chain uses TRBV6-1 and TRBJ2-5; D not resolved. This sequence was found in a woman of 80 years or more in good health. Sequencing was performed on blood. The chain's CDR3 is CASSEGNWETQYF. The CDR3, as DNA: TGTGCCAGCAGTGAGGGAAATTGGGAGACCCAGTACTTC.